A selection of T cell receptor beta chains follows, all from one sample in a study of blood T cell repertoires in COVID-19. Sequencing used immunoSEQ multiplex PCR; TCRdb keeps in-frame clones, though not all of them. This repertoire shows around 71,000 clones, 86% found once; its top ten account for 1.5% to 2%. Sequencing input: peripheral blood. The source is a woman in her fifties or sixties with acute or convalescent COVID-19. Both conserved end residues are part of each CDR3. The D gene is left open where the match is weak. Only part of the rows carry a size: once, few, many, or a class if the clone is expanded.

d_call,v_call,j_call,clone_size,cdr3_aa,cdr3_nt
TRBD2,TRBV27,TRBJ2-1,-,CASRPGTSVRNEQFF,TGTGCCAGCAGACCCGGGACTAGTGTGCGGAATGAGCAGTTCTTC
-,TRBV7-2,TRBJ1-5,-,CASSLHLDSNQPQHF,TGTGCCAGCAGCTTACACCTAGATAGCAATCAGCCCCAGCATTTT
-,TRBV24-1,TRBJ1-1,few,CATSVQDITEAFF,TGTGCCACCAGTGTACAGGACATCACTGAAGCTTTCTTT
-,TRBV24-1,TRBJ2-2,-,CATSARIAGPNTGELFF,TGTGCCACCAGTGCCCGGATAGCAGGGCCCAACACCGGGGAGCTGTTTTTT
TRBD1,TRBV28,TRBJ2-2,-,CASTSGQGVSTGELFF,TGTGCCAGCACCTCGGGACAGGGTGTGAGTACCGGGGAGCTGTTTTTT
-,TRBV6-5,TRBJ2-3,few,CASSYPGFSTDTQYF,TGTGCCAGCAGTTACCCGGGATTCAGCACAGATACGCAGTATTTT
-,TRBV5-5,TRBJ1-1,-,CASSLGQFTEAFF,TGTGCCAGCAGCTTGGGGCAGTTCACTGAAGCTTTCTTT
TRBD1,TRBV19,TRBJ1-1,-,CASSIVRAGGFRSEAFF,TGTGCCAGTAGTATAGTAAGGGCAGGGGGCTTCCGCTCTGAAGCTTTCTTT
-,TRBV12-3/TRBV12-4,TRBJ2-1,-,CASSPTSNEQFF,TGTGCCAGCAGCCCGACTAGCAATGAGCAGTTCTTC
-,TRBV30,TRBJ1-6,-,CAWSPGHGNSPLHF,TGTGCCTGGAGTCCGGGACATGGTAATTCACCCCTCCACTTT
-,TRBV30,TRBJ1-5,-,CAWSVQGPDQPQHF,TGTGCCTGGAGCGTACAGGGTCCGGATCAGCCCCAGCATTTT
TRBD1,TRBV4-2,TRBJ2-7,-,CASSQEGQGGYEQYF,TGTGCCAGCAGCCAAGAGGGACAGGGGGGGTACGAGCAGTACTTC
-,TRBV4-3,TRBJ2-1,-,CASSQQRESYNEQFF,TGCGCCAGCAGCCAACAAAGGGAGTCCTACAATGAGCAGTTCTTC
-,TRBV12-3/TRBV12-4,TRBJ2-7,once,CASSTVQGKQYF,TGTGCCAGCAGTACCGTACAGGGCAAGCAGTACTTC
TRBD2,TRBV5-6,TRBJ2-3,-,CASSLYGTSIDTQYF,TGTGCCAGCAGCTTGTATGGGACTAGCATCGATACGCAGTATTTT
-,TRBV28,TRBJ1-4,once,CASSLLRGGSEKLFF,TGTGCCAGCAGTTTATTGAGGGGGGGTAGTGAAAAACTGTTTTTT
-,TRBV5-1,TRBJ2-5,-,CASSLGPSEETQYF,TGCGCCAGCAGCTTGGGTCCATCCGAGGAGACCCAGTACTTC
-,TRBV28,TRBJ1-5,-,CASSPGDQPQHF,TGTGCCAGCAGCCCCGGGGATCAGCCCCAGCATTTT
-,TRBV19,TRBJ2-5,-,CASSRQVYGETQYF,TGTGCCAGTAGTCGACAGGTATATGGAGAGACCCAGTACTTC
-,TRBV18,TRBJ1-2,-,CASSPTASGEDGYTF,TGTGCCAGCTCACCGACGGCATCGGGGGAGGATGGCTACACCTTC
TRBD1,TRBV4-1,TRBJ1-4,-,CASSQGIVRTGGNEKLFF,TGCGCCAGCAGCCAAGGAATTGTTAGGACAGGGGGTAATGAAAAACTGTTTTTT
-,TRBV7-9,TRBJ2-3,-,CASSPGYGTDTQYF,TGTGCCAGCAGCCCAGGGTACGGCACAGATACGCAGTATTTT
TRBD2,TRBV6-6,TRBJ2-7,few,CASSRTSGSGGRHEQYF,TGTGCCAGCAGTCGGACTAGCGGGAGTGGGGGGCGCCACGAGCAGTACTTC
-,TRBV5-4,TRBJ1-4,-,CASSPDIGLEKLFF,TGTGCCAGCAGCCCTGACATAGGTTTAGAAAAACTGTTTTTT
-,TRBV7-2,TRBJ1-2,-,CASSLERRVNGYTF,TGTGCCAGCAGCTTAGAGCGCAGGGTAAATGGCTACACCTTC
-,TRBV4-1,TRBJ1-5,-,CASSQDWGPNSNQPQHF,TGCGCCAGCAGCCAAGATTGGGGGCCTAATAGCAATCAGCCCCAGCATTTT
-,TRBV15,TRBJ1-1,-,CATSSGQNTEAFF,TGTGCCACCAGCTCTGGACAGAACACTGAAGCTTTCTTT
TRBD2,TRBV4-3,TRBJ2-2,-,CASSQDRVWGGLTGELFF,TGCGCCAGCAGCCAAGATCGGGTCTGGGGGGGTCTGACCGGGGAGCTGTTTTTT
TRBD2,TRBV11-3,TRBJ2-1,-,CASSRLAAAGEQFF,TGTGCCAGCAGCCGACTAGCGGCTGCTGGTGAGCAGTTCTTC
-,TRBV29-1,TRBJ2-3,-,CSVAPQGGRADTQYF,TGCAGCGTTGCGCCCCAGGGAGGACGGGCAGATACGCAGTATTTT
TRBD1,TRBV4-3,TRBJ1-6,-,CASSRDRDRDSPLHF,TGCGCCAGCAGCCGGGACAGGGACAGGGATTCACCCCTCCACTTT
TRBD2,TRBV20-1,TRBJ2-3,-,CSASGQTLTSREGTDTQYF,TGCAGTGCTAGTGGGCAAACCTTGACTAGCCGGGAAGGTACAGATACGCAGTATTTT
-,TRBV30,TRBJ2-4,once,CAWSVGANIQYF,TGTGCCTGGAGTGTCGGAGCGAACATTCAGTACTTC
-,TRBV2,TRBJ1-1,-,CASSDDSTEAFF,TGTGCCAGCAGTGACGACAGCACTGAAGCTTTCTTT
-,TRBV5-6,TRBJ2-7,-,CASSLLSYEQYF,TGTGCCAGCAGCTTGCTGTCCTACGAGCAGTACTTC
-,TRBV4-3,TRBJ1-6,-,CASSRTPGRGDSPLHF,TGCGCCAGCAGCCGCACACCGGGACGGGGGGATTCACCCCTCCACTTT
-,TRBV5-1,TRBJ1-5,-,CASSSTGSQPQHF,TGCGCCAGCAGCTCCACAGGGAGTCAGCCCCAGCATTTT
-,TRBV9,TRBJ1-4,-,CASSVAEGGDAGEKLFF,TGTGCCAGCAGCGTAGCTGAAGGAGGGGACGCAGGTGAAAAACTGTTTTTT
-,TRBV3-1/TRBV3-2,TRBJ1-2,-,CASSLQSGASGYTF,TGTGCCAGCAGCTTACAGTCAGGGGCTAGCGGCTACACCTTC
-,TRBV6-5,TRBJ1-2,-,CASSYRAGGGNYGYTF,TGTGCCAGCAGTTACCGCGCTGGCGGGGGCAACTATGGCTACACCTTC
-,TRBV28,TRBJ2-2,-,CASSLGQNTGELFF,TGTGCCAGCAGTTTGGGACAGAACACCGGGGAGCTGTTTTTT
-,TRBV9,TRBJ1-4,-,CASSVGAGWKEKLFF,TGTGCCAGCAGCGTAGGGGCAGGGTGGAAAGAAAAACTGTTTTTT
-,TRBV27,TRBJ2-7,-,CASNRDSGGGEQYF,TGTGCCAGCAACAGGGACTCGGGGGGAGGGGAGCAGTACTTC
-,TRBV7-9,TRBJ1-6,once,CASSLRTPDNSPLHF,TGTGCCAGCAGCTTGCGGACACCGGATAATTCACCCCTCCACTTT
TRBD2,TRBV19,TRBJ2-1,-,CASSTPFGASGGLNNEQFF,TGTGCCAGTAGTACTCCCTTCGGGGCTAGCGGGGGGCTGAACAATGAGCAGTTCTTC
-,TRBV7-8,TRBJ2-2,-,CASSLDRHTGELFF,TGTGCCAGCAGCCTCGACAGGCACACCGGGGAGCTGTTTTTT
-,TRBV4-1,TRBJ1-3,-,CASSQGQDNGNTIYF,TGCGCCAGCAGCCAGGGGCAGGACAATGGAAACACCATATATTTT